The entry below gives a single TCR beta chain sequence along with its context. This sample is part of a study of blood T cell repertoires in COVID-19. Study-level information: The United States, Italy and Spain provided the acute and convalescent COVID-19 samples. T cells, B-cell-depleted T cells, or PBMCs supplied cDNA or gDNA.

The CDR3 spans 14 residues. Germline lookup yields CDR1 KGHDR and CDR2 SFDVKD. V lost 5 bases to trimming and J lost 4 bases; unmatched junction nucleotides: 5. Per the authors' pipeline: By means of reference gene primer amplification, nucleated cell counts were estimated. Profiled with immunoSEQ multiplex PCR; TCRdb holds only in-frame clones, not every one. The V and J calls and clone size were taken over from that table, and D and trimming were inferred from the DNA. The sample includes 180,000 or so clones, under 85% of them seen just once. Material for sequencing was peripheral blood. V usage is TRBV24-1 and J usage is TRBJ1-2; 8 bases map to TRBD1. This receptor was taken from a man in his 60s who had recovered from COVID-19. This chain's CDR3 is CATSGETGAYGYTF. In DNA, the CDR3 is TGTGCCACCAGTGGGGAGACAGGGGCCTATGGCTACACCTTC.